A single sample gave rise to the 26 T cell receptor beta chains below, sequenced in a study of relationships among human T cell subsets (dated by TCRdb to about 2010). Preparation of the library involved multiplex PCR. Sequencing was carried out with a 454 GS FLX. Semiquantitative ARM-PCR was used to amplify the TCR alpha and beta CDR3 regions from mRNA. ARM-PCR used tagged nested gene-specific primers, after which communal superprimers carried out exponential amplification. Starting from the raw public reads, TCRdb applied fastp trimming at Q25, assembled clones with MiXCR and retained in-frame beta chains. Entries that share a CDR3 protein sequence are merged under the most common genes and DNA. This sample comprises fewer than 15,000 distinct CDR3 sequences, over 60% of them detected only once. In total, the top ten clones hold 25% to 30% of the sample. Th1 cells were collected as the CD4+CD25-CD294- flow-through after CD25, CD56 and CD294 bead selections.

Sequencing was done on a sample of CD4+ Th1 cells sorted from blood. What this sample's cell subset or site label stands for: CD4+CD25-CD294- T helper 1 cells. Receptors were obtained from a man aged 40-49 years in good health.

This rearrangement joins TRBV6-6 to TRBJ1-1; D is uncertain. This CDR3 comprises 13 residues. In germline, CDR1 is MNHNY, CDR2 SVGAGI (reference sequence). V shed 4 bases and J shed 8 bases, with 14 bases lying between them. CDR3 amino acids: CASSFPKDAEAFF. In nucleotides, the CDR3 is TGTGCCAGCAGTTTCCCGAAGGATGCAGAAGCTTTCTTT.

This clonotype was observed once. This rearrangement joins TRBV5-1 to TRBJ2-7; D is undetermined. V lost 0 bases, J lost 1 base, and 11 bases lay in between. The CDR3 sequence is 15 residues long. CDR1 is SGHRS and CDR2 is YFSETQ in the germline V gene. Here the CDR3 reads CASSLAGSVSYEQYF. The CDR3 region has the DNA TGCGCCAGCAGCTTGGCCGGCAGCGTTTCCTACGAGCAGTACTTC.

The rearrangement joins TRBV5-5 to TRBJ2-7, with D possibly matching TRBD2 (5 bases). Trimming shortened V by 1 base and J by 3 bases, and 5 bases separated the two germline ends. Germline-derived CDR1 and CDR2 are SGHKS and YYEKEE (reference sequence). The CDR3 runs to 12 residues. The CDR3 is CASSLSGYEQYF. The CDR3 region has the DNA TGTGCCAGCAGCTTGAGCGGCTACGAGCAGTACTTC.

V is TRBV20-1 and J is TRBJ2-7; D might be TRBD1 (5 bases). Germline V lookup: CDR1 DFQATT, CDR2 SNEGSKA (reference sequence). There are 13 residues in the CDR3. V lost 2 bases and J 3 bases, leaving 11 bases between the germline ends. The CDR3 is CSARKTVVYEQYF. CDR3 DNA: TGCAGTGCTAGAAAGACAGTGGTCTACGAGCAGTACTTC.

V usage is TRBV10-3 and J usage is TRBJ2-3, with TRBD1 matching over 7 bases. The V gene end was trimmed by 6 bases and the J gene end by 11 bases; junction bases not matched to a gene: 11. CDR3 length: 13 residues. Germline CDR1 is ENHRY and CDR2 is SYGVKD. CDR3 loop: CAISDRDIQGQYF. The CDR3 DNA is TGTGCCATCAGCGACAGGGATATTCAGGGGCAGTATTTT.

The J gene is TRBJ1-6, the V gene TRBV7-2, with 9 bases matching TRBD1. The germline V gene has CDR1 SGHTA and CDR2 FQGNSA. The ends lost 6 bases at V and 8 bases at J; junction bases unmatched: 5. This CDR3 has 14 amino acids. CDR3 in amino acids: CASSSRTGDSPLHF. CDR3 in DNA: TGTGCCAGCAGTTCACGGACAGGGGATTCACCCCTCCACTTT.

The rearrangement links TRBV12-3 or TRBV12-4 to TRBJ2-5, with 7 bases fitting TRBD1. J gave up 5 bases and V 5 bases, and 11 bases lay outside the gene matches. CDR3 size: 15 residues. This CDR3 is CASSLYQQGQETQYF. CDR3 nucleotide sequence: TGTGCCAGCAGTCTATATCAACAGGGGCAGGAGACCCAGTACTTC.

This chain connects TRBV4-1 to TRBJ2-5, with a possible D match to TRBD2 (5 bases). The germline V and J ends were trimmed by 4 bases and 1 base, with 7 bases remaining between them. Germline CDR1 MGHRA, CDR2 YSYEKL. This CDR3 is built from 13 residues. The CDR3 bases are TGCGCCAGCAGCCGGACTGGCCAAGAGACCCAGTACTTC. It codes for CASSRTGQETQYF.

The CDR3 loop reads CSVEELEDNEQFF. The CDR3 region has the DNA TGCAGCGTTGAAGAGCTTGAGGACAATGAGCAGTTCTTC. The chain employs TRBV29-1 and TRBJ2-1; D call uncertain. This CDR3 region has 13 residues. Germline CDR1 SQVTM, CDR2 ANQGSEA. V was cut by 0 bases and J by 5 bases, with 8 bases left in between.

In the case of this clonotype: One end of the junction is discordant with germline, which a read error may explain. The gene calls are TRBV5-4 and TRBJ2-7; D possibly corresponds to TRBD2 (6 bases). Germline V gene lookup returns CDR1 SGHNT and CDR2 YYREEE (reference sequence). The CDR3 is 14 amino acids. The CDR3 sequence is CASSHAGTSYEQYF. The CDR3 DNA reads as TGCGCCAGCAGCCACGCCGGGACTTCTTACGAGCAGTACTTC.

V and J are TRBV10-3 and TRBJ2-7; D could derive from TRBD1 or TRBD2 (5 bases each). The V and J ends lost 9 bases and 5 bases respectively, with 17 bases between them. Germline V lookup: CDR1 ENHRY, CDR2 SYGVKD. The CDR3 spans 13 residues. The CDR3 sequence is CAIISRAGNEQYF. The CDR3 nucleotides are TGTGCCATAATTTCCAGGGCGGGTAACGAGCAGTACTTC.

The chain recombines TRBV27 with TRBJ2-1; D gene ambiguous. Germline V gene data show CDR1 as MNHEY and CDR2 as SMNVEV (reference sequence). The CDR3 covers 14 residues. V dropped 7 bases and J dropped 1 base, with 11 bases sitting between them. The CDR3 is CASKKGPSYNEQFF. The CDR3 DNA follows: TGTGCCAGCAAGAAAGGACCGTCCTACAATGAGCAGTTCTTC.

This clonotype came up a few times. The V call is TRBV2, the J call TRBJ2-6; D call uncertain. The CDR3 runs 15 residues. V dropped 7 bases and J dropped 3 bases, with 13 bases sitting between them. Germline CDR1 is SNHLY and CDR2 is FYNNEI. This CDR3 is CASIKGTLGANVLTF. The CDR3 bases are TGTGCCAGCATCAAGGGAACCCTTGGGGCCAACGTCCTGACTTTC. Complete variable domain (other parts from reference TRBV2 and TRBJ2-6): EPEVTQTPSHQVTQMGQEVILRCVPISNHLYFYWYRQILGQKVEFLVSFYNNEISEKSEIFDDQFSVERPDGSNFTLKIRSTKLEDSAMYFCASIKGTLGANVLTFGAGSRLTVL.

The chain joins TRBV25-1 to TRBJ2-7; 9 nucleotides agree with TRBD2. The CDR3 runs 12 residues. The germline V gene encodes CDR1 MGHDK and CDR2 SYGVNS. V lost 7 bases and J lost 9; bases outside the gene matches: 7. The CDR3 here is CASIDSGRVQYF. The CDR3 nucleotides are TGTGCCAGCATAGATAGCGGGAGAGTGCAGTACTTC.

The chain carries TRBV27 and TRBJ2-3; D remains ambiguous. The CDR3 has 12 amino acids. Trimming stripped 5 bases from V and 2 bases from J, with 5 bases between. Germline V gene lookup returns CDR1 MNHEY and CDR2 SMNVEV (reference sequence). The CDR3 loop reads CASSPNTDTQYF. DNA of the CDR3: TGTGCCAGCAGTCCCAACACAGATACGCAGTATTTT.

J is TRBJ2-1 and V is TRBV14; D gene unclear. Trimming cost V 0 bases and J 9 bases, with 9 bases left between them. Germline V gives CDR1 SGHDN, CDR2 FVKESK. The CDR3 loop spans 13 amino acids. CDR3 sequence reads: CASSQERRTEQFF. CDR3 nucleotide sequence: TGTGCCAGCAGCCAAGAACGTAGGACTGAGCAGTTCTTC.

This chain joins TRBV12-3 or TRBV12-4 and TRBJ1-1; D is undetermined. CDR3 length: 13 residues. Deletions cut 7 bases from V and 2 bases from J, with 11 bases between. CDR3 region: CASTPSRNTEAFF. CDR3 bases: TGTGCCAGCACCCCGTCGAGAAACACTGAAGCTTTCTTT.

V is TRBV11-2 and J is TRBJ2-7; D might be TRBD1 or TRBD2, each matching 5 bases. V lost 5 bases, J lost 7 bases, and 12 bases lay in between. Germline CDR1 SGHAT, CDR2 FQNNGV. The CDR3 runs 12 residues. Here the CDR3 reads CASSRGTSEQYF. CDR3 DNA sequence: TGTGCCAGCAGCCGAGGGACGAGTGAGCAGTACTTC.

The chain couples TRBV14 to TRBJ2-1; D call uncertain. This CDR3 contains 13 residues. Germline CDR1 reads SGHDN; CDR2 reads FVKESK. V lost 2 bases and J 7 bases, leaving 9 bases between the germline ends. DNA of the CDR3: TGTGCCAGCAGCCAAATGTTAGGGAATGAGCAGTTCTTC. Its protein is CASSQMLGNEQFF.

This clonotype was counted a single time. V gene TRBV11-2 combines with J gene TRBJ2-5; D might be TRBD1 or TRBD2, each matching 5 bases. The CDR3 is 16 amino acids. The germline V gene encodes CDR1 SGHAT and CDR2 FQNNGV. Trimming removed 5 bases from V and 5 bases from J, with 21 bases in between. The CDR3 region is CASSRRSGTGVETQYF. Here the CDR3 DNA reads TGTGCCAGCAGCCGACGGTCCGGGACCGGGGTTGAGACCCAGTACTTC.

The chain has TRBV6-5 and TRBJ1-2, with a tentative D call TRBD1 (6 bases). The germline CDR1 and CDR2 sequences are MNHEY and SVGAGI. The CDR3 runs 15 residues. V was trimmed by 6 bases and J by 4 bases, leaving 18 bases between them. For the CDR3, the DNA is TGTGCCAGCAGACCCCCTAGGGGAGGGGGCTATGGCTACACCTTC. It is translated as CASRPPRGGGYGYTF.

This clonotype was counted between two and nine times. The chain joins TRBV11-2 to TRBJ2-3, with 8 bases aligning to TRBD1. Unmatched junction bases numbered 8, after V lost 5 bases and J lost 4 bases. CDR1 and CDR2 (germline): SGHAT, FQNNGV. CDR3 length: 15 amino acids. The CDR3 here is CASSVGQGGSDTQYF. The CDR3 DNA follows: TGTGCCAGCAGCGTCGGACAGGGCGGCTCAGATACGCAGTATTTT.

The chain carries TRBV11-1 and TRBJ2-1, with a weak D call TRBD1 (6 bases). V lost 5 bases to trimming and J lost 0 bases, with 17 bases between them. The CDR3 totals 17 residues. Germline assignment: CDR1 SGHAT and CDR2 FQDESV (reference sequence). CDR3 nucleotide sequence: TGTGCCAGCAGCCCACCTAACGACAGGAGCTCCTACAATGAGCAGTTCTTC. Protein: CASSPPNDRSSYNEQFF.

The chain employs TRBV12-3 or TRBV12-4 and TRBJ2-5, with 9 bases aligning to TRBD1. J gave up 2 bases and V 6 bases, and 10 bases lay outside the gene matches. The CDR3 loop spans 16 amino acids. CDR3 residues: CASSKIQGAGQETQYF. The CDR3 coding sequence is TGTGCCAGCAGCAAGATACAGGGGGCTGGGCAAGAGACCCAGTACTTC.

Only a few counts were recorded for this clonotype. The chain combines TRBV11-2 with TRBJ2-3; D is ambiguous. The CDR3 has 12 amino acids. Germline V gene lookup returns CDR1 SGHAT and CDR2 FQNNGV. Trimming took off 5 bases at V and 4 bases at J, with 7 bases between the two ends. In nucleotides, the CDR3 is TGTGCCAGCAGCCGGTGGCCAGATACGCAGTATTTT. Protein: CASSRWPDTQYF.

This chain links TRBV5-1 with TRBJ2-7, with 9 positions matching TRBD1. This CDR3 is built from 15 residues. Germline CDR1 is SGHRS and CDR2 is YFSETQ. V was pared by 4 bases and J by 1 base, with 6 bases of the junction left unmatched. CDR3 loop: CASSRTGVESYEQYF. The CDR3 DNA sequence: TGCGCCAGCAGCCGGACAGGGGTTGAGTCCTACGAGCAGTACTTC.